The 29 T cell receptor beta chains listed next were all sequenced from one sample in a study of control samples from healthy donors and cancer patients. Clones were read by immunoSEQ multiplex PCR, and TCRdb kept only the in-frame ones, dropping some. The sample contains under 150,000 clones, around 87% of which appear only once. Input material: blood. The receptor set was obtained from a man aged 40-55 years in good health.

V is TRBV29-1 and J is TRBJ2-3; tentatively, D is TRBD1 (6 bases). Germline-derived CDR1 and CDR2 are SQVTM and ANQGSEA. CDR3 length: 13 residues. The V and J ends lost 5 bases and 3 bases respectively, with 12 bases between them. This CDR3 reads CSVYREPTDTQYF. In DNA form, the CDR3 reads TGCAGCGTTTACAGGGAGCCGACAGATACGCAGTATTTT.

This chain uses TRBV24-1 with TRBJ2-6, with D unresolved. V dropped 5 bases and J dropped 8 bases, with 9 bases sitting between them. The CDR3 sequence is 13 residues long. Germline assignment: CDR1 KGHDR and CDR2 SFDVKD. DNA for the CDR3: TGTGCCACCAGTGGAGAAATGCCCAACGTCCTGACTTTC. This encodes CATSGEMPNVLTF.

This sequence joins TRBV7-2 and TRBJ2-7, with D tentatively TRBD2 (7 bases). Germline V CDR1 and CDR2: SGHTA, FQGNSA. V was shortened by 1 base and J by 4 bases, with 17 bases between the two germline ends. The CDR3 loop spans 16 amino acids. DNA of the CDR3: TGTGCCAGCAGCTTAGACATAGGGGGGGGGCGGTACGAGCAGTACTTC. The encoded protein is CASSLDIGGGRYEQYF.

The DNA for the CDR3 is TGTGCCAGCAGCATACTAGGGGAGTCTGGAAACACCATATATTTT. It codes for CASSILGESGNTIYF. The chain joins TRBV5-4 to TRBJ1-3; tentatively, D is TRBD1 (5 bases). The CDR3 extends over 15 amino acids. Germline CDR1 reads SGHNT; CDR2 reads YYREEE (reference sequence). V dropped 4 bases and J dropped 1 base, with 12 bases sitting between them.

The V gene is TRBV6-6, the J gene TRBJ1-2; tentative D call: TRBD1 (6 bases). V lost 6 bases and J 8 bases, leaving 19 bases between the germline ends. CDR3 length: 14 residues. From germline, CDR1 is MNHNY and CDR2 SVGAGI (reference sequence). The DNA for the CDR3 is TGTGCCAGCAGACCTAACGGACAGCCTGAGGGCTACACCTTC. This encodes CASRPNGQPEGYTF.

The chain carries TRBV4-1 and TRBJ2-1; tentative D call: TRBD1 (7 bases). The CDR3 loop spans 15 amino acids. Trimming shortened V by 2 bases and J by 7 bases, and 15 bases separated the two germline ends. Germline values: CDR1 MGHRA, CDR2 YSYEKL. This CDR3 is CASSQRGDSFNEQFF. The DNA for the CDR3 is TGCGCCAGCAGCCAAAGGGGGGACAGCTTTAATGAGCAGTTCTTC.

The V gene is TRBV20-1, the J gene TRBJ1-2; 9 nucleotides agree with TRBD1. The germline V gene encodes CDR1 DFQATT and CDR2 SNEGSKA (reference sequence). This CDR3 contains 13 residues. V lost 3 bases to trimming and J lost 6 bases; unmatched junction nucleotides: 5. CDR3 nucleotides: TGCAGTGCTAGTAGGGGACAGGGCAATGGCTACACCTTC. Protein: CSASRGQGNGYTF.

The chain recombines TRBV24-1 with TRBJ2-2; D uncertain. Trimming removed 12 bases from V and 0 bases from J, with 10 bases in between. This CDR3 is 13 amino acids long. Germline CDR1 and CDR2: KGHDR and SFDVKD. The chain's CDR3 is CASRHTNTGELFF. CDR3 in DNA: TGTGCCTCTCGACACACGAACACCGGGGAGCTGTTTTTT.

The genes are TRBV2 and TRBJ2-2, with TRBD1 identical over 7 bases. CDR1 and CDR2 from the germline V gene are SNHLY and FYNNEI. CDR3 length equals 17 residues. The trim removed 6 bases at V and 0 bases at J, leaving 10 bases unmatched. The CDR3, as DNA: TGTGCCAGCAGGGGACAGATCCACAATACGAACACCGGGGAGCTGTTTTTT. Its translation is CASRGQIHNTNTGELFF.

The chain uses TRBV4-2 and TRBJ2-2; TRBD2 matches at 7 bases. V shed 0 bases, J shed 0 bases, and the junction held 7 bases outside the gene matches. Germline CDR1 reads LGHNA; CDR2 reads YNFKEQ. There are 18 residues in the CDR3. The CDR3 DNA reads TGTGCCAGCAGCCAAGAACCGGTGAGCGGGGCGAACACCGGGGAGCTGTTTTTT. Its protein is CASSQEPVSGANTGELFF.

A few counts support this clone. The chain employs TRBV7-2 and TRBJ1-5; the D is unclear. The CDR3 length is 15 residues. CDR1 is SGHTA, CDR2 FQGNSA, per germline. V lost 5 bases and J lost 7, with 18 bases in between. The CDR3: CASSSPGILGQPQHF. The CDR3 DNA sequence: TGTGCCAGCAGCAGTCCCGGGATCCTGGGACAGCCCCAGCATTTT.

The chain links TRBV2 to TRBJ2-5; a possible D gene is TRBD2 (6 bases). The germline CDR1 and CDR2 sequences are SNHLY and FYNNEI. Trimming stripped 3 bases from V and 1 base from J, with 9 bases between. The CDR3 has 14 amino acids. The CDR3 loop is CASSDTGLQETQYF. The CDR3 DNA reads TGTGCCAGCAGTGATACGGGACTCCAAGAGACCCAGTACTTC.

The chain uses TRBV25-1 and TRBJ1-2; D remains unclear. V was shortened by 0 bases and J by 4 bases, with 3 bases between the two germline ends. The CDR3 spans 12 residues. Germline CDR1 reads MGHDK; CDR2 reads SYGVNS. The CDR3 bases are TGTGCCAGCAGTGAATACTTCTATGGCTACACCTTC. Translated: CASSEYFYGYTF.

V and J are TRBV25-1 and TRBJ1-1; D might be TRBD1 (5 bases). V was trimmed by 1 base and J by 0 bases, leaving 12 bases between them. Germline lookup yields CDR1 MGHDK and CDR2 SYGVNS. The length of the CDR3 is 16 residues. CDR3 residues: CASSESVGTVNTEAFF. CDR3 DNA: TGTGCCAGCAGTGAATCGGTAGGGACGGTGAACACTGAAGCTTTCTTT.

J is TRBJ1-1 and V is TRBV11-3; tentatively, D is TRBD1 (6 bases). The V gene lost 5 bases and the J gene lost 0 bases, with 16 bases spanning the gap. The CDR3 covers 16 residues. The germline CDR1 and CDR2 sequences are SGHNT and YENEEA. This CDR3 reads CASSHGQIKMNTEAFF. The CDR3 DNA is TGTGCCAGCAGCCACGGACAGATTAAGATGAACACTGAAGCTTTCTTT. Filled out from reference TRBV11-3 and TRBJ1-1, the complete variable domain reads EAGVVQSPRYKIIEKKQPVAFWCNPISGHNTLYWYLQNLGQGPELLIRYENEEAVDDSQLPKDRFSAERLKGVDSTLKIQPAELGDSAVYLCASSHGQIKMNTEAFFGQGTRLTVV.

In this sample, this clone turned up once. The rearrangement joins TRBV30 to TRBJ1-5; D call uncertain. V was shortened by 2 bases and J by 7 bases, with 12 bases between the two germline ends. The CDR3 runs to 13 residues. CDR1 and CDR2 from the germline V gene are GTSNPN and SVGIG (reference sequence). CDR3 sequence reads: CAWSSTEGQPQHF. CDR3 DNA sequence: TGTGCCTGGAGTTCCACAGAAGGGCAGCCCCAGCATTTT.

V usage is TRBV7-8 and J usage is TRBJ2-5; D may be TRBD1 (5 bases). The CDR3 consists of 15 residues. Germline V CDR1 and CDR2: SGHVS, FQNEAQ. With 0 bases removed from V and 0 bases from J, the gap between germline ends came to 8 bases. The CDR3 sequence: CASSLARTNQETQYF. As DNA, the CDR3 is TGTGCCAGCAGCTTAGCGAGGACAAACCAAGAGACCCAGTACTTC.

The chain combines TRBV5-1 with TRBJ1-2; unclear D gene. This CDR3 has 16 amino acids. Germline V lookup: CDR1 SGHRS, CDR2 YFSETQ. V lost 0 bases to trimming and J lost 5 bases, with 17 bases between them. Written as DNA, the CDR3 is TGCGCCAGCAGCTTGGGGGCAGATCTTTCCGTTTATGGCTACACCTTC. It yields the protein CASSLGADLSVYGYTF.

This rearrangement joins TRBV15 to TRBJ1-1; D is possibly TRBD1 (5 bases). V was cut by 1 base and J by 6 bases, with 12 bases left in between. The V gene's germline CDR1 is LNHNV and CDR2 YYDKDF (reference sequence). The CDR3 has 14 residues. The CDR3 sequence is CATSRVGVGAEAFF. The CDR3 coding sequence is TGTGCCACCAGCAGAGTGGGGGTGGGCGCTGAAGCTTTCTTT.

The V gene is TRBV2, the J gene TRBJ1-4; weak D call: TRBD1 (6 bases). Trimming pared 5 bases from V and 0 bases from J, leaving 13 bases between. CDR3 size: 16 residues. CDR1 is SNHLY and CDR2 is FYNNEI in the germline V gene. This CDR3 reads CASSIQGPATNEKLFF. The CDR3 nucleotides are TGTGCCAGCAGTATACAGGGCCCTGCAACTAATGAAAAACTGTTTTTT.

The V and J genes are TRBV10-1 and TRBJ1-4; no firm D call. The length of the CDR3 is 13 residues. The ends were cut back, 4 bases at V and 6 bases at J, with 9 bases in the middle. CDR1 and CDR2 (germline): WNHNN, SYGVQD (reference sequence). The CDR3 DNA follows: TGCGCCAGCAGTGGGGCGGCCTATGAAAAACTGTTTTTT. Its protein product is CASSGAAYEKLFF.

This sequence joins TRBV29-1 and TRBJ1-2, with TRBD1 identical over 7 bases. The CDR3 is 14 amino acids. Germline CDR1 SQVTM, CDR2 ANQGSEA. V gave up 7 bases and J gave up 0 bases; unmatched junction bases: 8. The CDR3 DNA sequence: TGCAGCGACGGAAGACAGGGATCTAACTATGGCTACACCTTC. Protein product: CSDGRQGSNYGYTF.

This clone was counted a single time. The CDR3, as DNA: TGTGCCACCCATAGAGCGGAAGGTGCCGGGGAGCTGTTTTTT. This codes for CATHRAEGAGELFF. The V gene is TRBV2, the J gene TRBJ2-2; TRBD2 might be the D (5 bases). V dropped 10 bases and J dropped 6 bases, with 18 bases sitting between them. Looked up from germline, CDR1 is SNHLY and CDR2 is FYNNEI. CDR3 length: 14 residues.

The CDR3, as DNA: TGTGCCAGCAGCTTAGAGGGGGAGGACTATGGCTACACCTTC. This sequence encodes CASSLEGEDYGYTF. This chain links TRBV13 with TRBJ1-2; a possible D gene is TRBD1 (6 bases). Per the germline V gene, CDR1 is PRHDT and CDR2 is FYEKMQ (reference sequence). V dropped 1 base and J dropped 3 bases, with 9 bases sitting between them. CDR3 length equals 14 residues. Combining the CDR3 with reference TRBV13 and TRBJ1-2 gives the whole variable domain AAGVIQSPRHLIKEKRETATLKCYPIPRHDTVYWYQQGPGQDPQFLISFYEKMQSDKGSIPDRFSAQQFSDYHSELNMSSLELGDSALYFCASSLEGEDYGYTFGSGTRLTVV.

The V and J genes are TRBV7-2 and TRBJ2-5; the match to TRBD2 covers 8 bases. The CDR3 runs to 16 residues. The V gene end was trimmed by 3 bases and the J gene end by 4 bases; junction bases not matched to a gene: 10. CDR1 and CDR2 from the germline V gene are SGHTA and FQGNSA. Here the CDR3 reads CASSLGAGEVAETQYF. CDR3 nucleotides: TGTGCCAGCAGCTTGGGAGCGGGGGAGGTAGCAGAGACCCAGTACTTC.

The J gene is TRBJ2-5, the V gene TRBV7-9; 11 bases agree with TRBD2. The CDR3 loop spans 18 amino acids. Per the germline V gene, CDR1 is SEHNR and CDR2 is FQNEAQ (reference sequence). Trimming took 4 bases from V and 1 from J; bases not matched to a gene: 11. CDR3 loop: CASSSHPGLAASQETQYF. The CDR3 DNA reads TGTGCCAGCAGCTCCCATCCGGGACTAGCGGCCTCCCAAGAGACCCAGTACTTC.

The chain employs TRBV4-1 and TRBJ1-2; 7 bases fit TRBD1. Losses at the gene ends were 0 bases for V and 6 bases for J; bases not matched to a gene: 10. The CDR3 has 16 amino acids. The germline V gene encodes CDR1 MGHRA and CDR2 YSYEKL. CDR3 bases: TGCGCCAGCAGCCAAGACCAGGGGGGCCCTGAGGATGGCTACACCTTC. It yields the protein CASSQDQGGPEDGYTF.

This clone was counted once. The rearrangement joins TRBV7-2 to TRBJ1-6; D is ambiguous. Looked up from germline, CDR1 is SGHTA and CDR2 is FQGNSA. CDR3 length: 16 residues. V was trimmed by 0 bases and J by 3 bases, leaving 9 bases between them. CDR3 protein: CASSLALVLYNSPLHF. For the CDR3, the DNA is TGTGCCAGCAGCTTAGCGCTGGTTCTCTATAATTCACCCCTCCACTTT.

This clone was detected only a few times. The chain couples TRBV15 to TRBJ1-3, with D uncertain. Trimming removed 1 base from V and 7 bases from J, with 8 bases in between. The CDR3 loop spans 13 amino acids. Germline V CDR1 and CDR2: LNHNV, YYDKDF (reference sequence). CDR3 in amino acids: CATSRVGMNTIYF. CDR3 coding DNA: TGTGCCACCAGCAGAGTGGGGATGAACACCATATATTTT.